This T cell receptor beta chain was sequenced during a study of T cell repertoires in cytomegalovirus infection (dated by TCRdb to between 2018 and 2021). Study-level background: Recently identified HLA-C-restricted CMV epitopes, whose presentation resists viral immunomodulation, were targeted by peptide stimulations together with well-studied HLA-B-restricted epitopes. Donor HLA type was relevant to the analysis, as public TCR beta signatures indicated carriage of CMV infection together with the matching HLA type. Study-level results and caveats: The ex vivo response was dominated by HLA-C-restricted CMV-specific TCR beta clonotypes, which also provided the single most frequent clonotype in two of eight donors. In both this cohort and an independent cohort of 352 donors, the cumulative frequency of public TCR beta family members distinguished carriers of CMV infection plus the relevant HLA type.

For sequencing, an Illumina HiSeq 1500 was employed. The public reads were reprocessed in TCRdb via fastp at Q25 and MiXCR, keeping in-frame beta chains. Every CDR3 protein is listed once, alongside the most common genes and DNA of its rows. This sample lists some 920,000 distinct CDR3 sequences; roughly 30% were detected once. The ten largest clonotypes hold more than 13% of the sample. Trimming accounts for 4 bases at V and 7 bases at J, while the number of junction bases matched to no gene is 1. Via the germline V gene, CDR1 is SGHVT and CDR2 SQSDAQ. There are 14 amino acids in the CDR3, from cysteine to phenylalanine inclusive. Solely the CDR3 DNA is kept, with 42 bases framed from the first base. Worth noting for this clonotype: No cognate antigen has been identified for it. A much larger clonotype is one base distant, so this may be a read error.

The intended sense of this specimen's treatment or condition label: in vitro stimulation with specific CMV peptide epitopes to enrich CMV-specific T cells. The TCR originated in a human donor in good health (CMV status not recorded). Some clones in this sample may be carry-over from other donors' samples. The sequenced sample was cultured CD8+ T cells from PBMCs, obtained from culture after CMV antigen stimulation. The chain couples TRBV7-4 to TRBJ1-4, and TRBD1 aligns with 12 junction nucleotides. The CDR3 has the sequence CASSWDRGREKLFF. The DNA sequence is TGTGCCAGCAGCTGGGACAGGGGGCGTGAAAAACTGTTTTTT.